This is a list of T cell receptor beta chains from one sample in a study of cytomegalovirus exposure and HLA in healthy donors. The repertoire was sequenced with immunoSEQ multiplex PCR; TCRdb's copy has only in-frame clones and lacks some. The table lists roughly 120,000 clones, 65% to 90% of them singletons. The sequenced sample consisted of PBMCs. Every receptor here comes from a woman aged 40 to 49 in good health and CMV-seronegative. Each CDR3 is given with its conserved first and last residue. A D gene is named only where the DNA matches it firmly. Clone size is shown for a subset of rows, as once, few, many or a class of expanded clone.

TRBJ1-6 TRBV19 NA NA TGTGCCAGTAGTTCGAGCTCCTATAATTCACCCCTCCACTTT CASSSSSYNSPLHF
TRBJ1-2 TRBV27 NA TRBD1 TGTGCCAGCAGACAGGGGGTTAACTATGGCTACACCTTC CASRQGVNYGYTF
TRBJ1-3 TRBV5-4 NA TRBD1 TGTGCCAGCAGCTCTACAGGGGGCCTACTTTTCTCTGGAAACACCATATATTTT CASSSTGGLLFSGNTIYF
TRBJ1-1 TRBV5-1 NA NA TGCGCCAGCAGAGAAAACGGGGTAGAGGCTGAAGCTTTCTTT CASRENGVEAEAFF
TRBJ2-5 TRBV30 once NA TGTGCCTATAAGACAGATAATCAAGAGACCCAGTACTTC CAYKTDNQETQYF
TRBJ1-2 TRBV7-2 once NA TGTGCCAGCAGCTTATACGCACTCTATGGCTACACCTTC CASSLYALYGYTF
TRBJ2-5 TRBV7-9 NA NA TGTGCCAGCAGCTTAGTCTCGGCCACAGGGCCCCAGTACTTC CASSLVSATGPQYF
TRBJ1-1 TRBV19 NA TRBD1 TGTGCCAGTAGTAAACTACCGGGACAGGGGGTTGAAGCTTTCTTT CASSKLPGQGVEAFF
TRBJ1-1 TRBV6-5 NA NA TGTGCCAGCAGTTACAGGGGGGGTATCACTGAAGCTTTCTTT CASSYRGGITEAFF
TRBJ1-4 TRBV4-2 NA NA TGTGCCAGCAGCCAAGAAGGGGGGGGGCTATTGTTTTTT CASSQEGGGLLFF
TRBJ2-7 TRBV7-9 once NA TGTGCCAGCAGCGCGGGGGCAGGGGCCATCTACGAGCAGTACTTC CASSAGAGAIYEQYF
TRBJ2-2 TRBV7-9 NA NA TGTTCCAGCAGCTGGGGGGGGGCCGGCACCGGGGAGCTGTTTTTT CSSSWGGAGTGELFF
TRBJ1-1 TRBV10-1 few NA TGCGCCAGCAAACAGAATTTGAACACTGAAGCTTTCTTT CASKQNLNTEAFF
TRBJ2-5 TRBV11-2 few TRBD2 TGTGCCAGCAGCTTAGATATGGCTAGCGGTGGCGAGACCCAGTACTTC CASSLDMASGGETQYF
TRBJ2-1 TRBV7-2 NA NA TGTGCCAGCAGCTTCGCGGGCCCTGGGAGCAATGAGCAGTTCTTC CASSFAGPGSNEQFF
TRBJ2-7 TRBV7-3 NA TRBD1 TGTGCCAGCAGCCTCACCGGGACAGGGGACCACGAGCAGTACTTC CASSLTGTGDHEQYF
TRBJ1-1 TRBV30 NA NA TGTGCCTGGAGCTTGCGCGAGAACACTGAAGCTTTCTTT CAWSLRENTEAFF
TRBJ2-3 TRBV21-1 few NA TGTGCCAGCAGCAAAGGTGGGACAGGGGGCCATACGCAGTATTTT CASSKGGTGGHTQYF
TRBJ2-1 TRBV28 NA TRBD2 TGTGCCAGCATCCCACTAGCGCAACTTTCCTACAATGAGCAGTTCTTC CASIPLAQLSYNEQFF
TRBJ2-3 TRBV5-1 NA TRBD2 TGCGCCAGCAGCCTAACTAGCGGGAGCACAGATACGCAGTATTTT CASSLTSGSTDTQYF
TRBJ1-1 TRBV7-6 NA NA TGTGCCAGCAGCCCTATAGGGGGGAACACTGAAGCTTTCTTT CASSPIGGNTEAFF
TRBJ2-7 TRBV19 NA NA TGTGCCAGTAGCACCCATCGAGGGGGGGGGATCTCCTACGAGCAGTACTTC CASSTHRGGGISYEQYF